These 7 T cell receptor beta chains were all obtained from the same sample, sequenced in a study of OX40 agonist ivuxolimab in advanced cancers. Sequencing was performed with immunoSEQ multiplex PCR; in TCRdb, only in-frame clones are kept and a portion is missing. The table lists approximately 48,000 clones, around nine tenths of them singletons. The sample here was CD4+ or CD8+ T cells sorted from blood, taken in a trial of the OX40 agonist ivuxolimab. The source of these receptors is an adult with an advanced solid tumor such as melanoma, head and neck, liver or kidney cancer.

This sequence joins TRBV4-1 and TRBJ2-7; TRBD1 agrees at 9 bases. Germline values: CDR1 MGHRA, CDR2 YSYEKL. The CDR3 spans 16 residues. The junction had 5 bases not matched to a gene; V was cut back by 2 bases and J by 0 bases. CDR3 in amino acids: CASSQRDRGFSYEQYF. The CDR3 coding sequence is TGCGCCAGCAGCCAACGAGACAGGGGGTTCTCCTACGAGCAGTACTTC.

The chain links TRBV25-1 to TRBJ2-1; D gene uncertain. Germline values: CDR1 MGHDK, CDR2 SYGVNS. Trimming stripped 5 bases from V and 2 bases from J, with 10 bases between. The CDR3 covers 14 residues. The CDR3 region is CASSLGRAYNEQFF. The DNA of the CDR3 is TGTGCCAGCAGTCTTGGACGGGCCTACAATGAGCAGTTCTTC.

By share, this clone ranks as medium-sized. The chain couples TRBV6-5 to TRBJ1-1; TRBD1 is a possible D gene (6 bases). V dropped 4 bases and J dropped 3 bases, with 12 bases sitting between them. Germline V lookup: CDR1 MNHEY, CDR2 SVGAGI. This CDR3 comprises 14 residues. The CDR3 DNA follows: TGTGCCAGCAGTTCGCAGGGGCAGGACACTGAAGCTTTCTTT. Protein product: CASSSQGQDTEAFF.

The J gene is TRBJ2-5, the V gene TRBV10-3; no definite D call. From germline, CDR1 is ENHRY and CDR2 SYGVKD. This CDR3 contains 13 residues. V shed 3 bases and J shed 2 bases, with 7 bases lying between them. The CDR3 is CAISDIRQETQYF. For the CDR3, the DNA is TGTGCCATCAGTGACATAAGGCAAGAGACCCAGTACTTC.

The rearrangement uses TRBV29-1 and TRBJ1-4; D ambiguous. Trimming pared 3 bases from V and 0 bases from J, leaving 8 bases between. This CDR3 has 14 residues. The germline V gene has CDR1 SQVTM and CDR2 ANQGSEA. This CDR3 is CSVEWRATNEKLFF. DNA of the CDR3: TGCAGCGTTGAGTGGAGAGCAACTAATGAAAAACTGTTTTTT.

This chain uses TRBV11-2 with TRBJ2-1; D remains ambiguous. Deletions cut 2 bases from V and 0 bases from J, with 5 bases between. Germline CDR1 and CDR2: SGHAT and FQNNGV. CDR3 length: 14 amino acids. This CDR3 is CASSLTPSYNEQFF. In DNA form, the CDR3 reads TGTGCCAGCAGCTTAACGCCCTCCTACAATGAGCAGTTCTTC.

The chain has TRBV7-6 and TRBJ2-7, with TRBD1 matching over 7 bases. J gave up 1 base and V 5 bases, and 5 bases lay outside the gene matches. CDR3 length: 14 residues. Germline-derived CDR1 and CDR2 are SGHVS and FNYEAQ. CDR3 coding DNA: TGTGCCAGCAGCGAACGGGACAGTTCCTACGAGCAGTACTTC. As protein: CASSERDSSYEQYF.